A single sample gave rise to the 26 T cell receptor beta chains below, sequenced in a study of cytomegalovirus exposure and HLA in healthy donors. The PCR employed 60 Vbeta primers together with 13 Jbeta primers. The repertoire was sequenced with immunoSEQ multiplex PCR; TCRdb's copy has only in-frame clones and lacks some. Of some 110,000 clones listed, roughly 74% were seen once; the top ten hold around 0.79%. Sequencing was carried out using PBMCs. The source is a young woman in good health and CMV-seronegative.

The chain has TRBV11-2 and TRBJ1-2; perhaps TRBD1 as D (5 bases). The CDR3 loop spans 15 amino acids. Germline CDR1 SGHAT, CDR2 FQNNGV. Trimming left V 2 bases short and J 2 bases short, with 12 bases between. CDR3 sequence reads: CASSLPRDSNYGYTF. For the CDR3, the DNA is TGTGCCAGCAGCTTACCCAGAGACAGCAACTATGGCTACACCTTC.

CDR3 loop: CASTEEGVNTEAFF. Here the CDR3 DNA reads TGTGCCAGCACCGAGGAGGGAGTGAACACTGAAGCTTTCTTT. This chain connects TRBV2 to TRBJ1-1, with no clear D. The germline V gene encodes CDR1 SNHLY and CDR2 FYNNEI. The CDR3 is 14 residues long. The ends were cut back, 7 bases at V and 0 bases at J, with 12 bases in the middle. The full variable domain, completed using reference TRBV2 and TRBJ1-1, is EPEVTQTPSHQVTQMGQEVILRCVPISNHLYFYWYRQILGQKVEFLVSFYNNEISEKSEIFDDQFSVERPDGSNFTLKIRSTKLEDSAMYFCASTEEGVNTEAFFGQGTRLTVV.

This clone was observed a handful of times. One end of the junction varies from germline; a read error may be responsible. The genes are TRBV11-3 and TRBJ2-7; D is possibly TRBD2 (5 bases). The V gene's germline CDR1 is SGHNT and CDR2 YENEEA. The CDR3 covers 18 residues. The CDR3 sequence is CASSLDRGGTPGTYERYF. CDR3 in DNA: TGTGCCAGCAGCTTAGATCGCGGAGGAACCCCAGGCACCTACGAGCGGTACTTC.

The rearrangement joins TRBV16 to TRBJ2-2; 8 bases agree with TRBD2. The CDR3 covers 15 residues. The germline CDR1 and CDR2 sequences are KGHSY and FQNENV. V lost 4 bases and J lost 1; bases outside the gene matches: 2. The CDR3 region is CASSLLAENTGELFF. CDR3 coding DNA: TGTGCCAGCAGCCTACTAGCGGAGAACACCGGGGAGCTGTTTTTT.

The chain employs TRBV2 and TRBJ1-4; the match to TRBD1 covers 8 bases. J gave up 6 bases and V 6 bases, and 3 bases lay outside the gene matches. The CDR3 is made up of 13 amino acids. In germline, CDR1 is SNHLY, CDR2 FYNNEI. CDR3 in amino acids: CASSGTGDEKLFF. CDR3 bases: TGTGCCAGCAGCGGGACAGGTGATGAAAAACTGTTTTTT.

V gene TRBV14 combines with J gene TRBJ1-2; tentative D call: TRBD1 (6 bases). CDR1 and CDR2 (germline): SGHDN, FVKESK. This CDR3 is 13 amino acids long. The ends were cut back, 3 bases at V and 4 bases at J, with 9 bases in the middle. CDR3 sequence (DNA): TGTGCCAGCAGCCACCCGGACAGCTATGGCTACACCTTC. Translating gives CASSHPDSYGYTF.

This clone appeared once. The chain combines TRBV27 with TRBJ2-7, with TRBD2 matching over 8 bases. Germline CDR1 and CDR2: MNHEY and SMNVEV (reference sequence). The CDR3 extends over 15 amino acids. Trimming at V came to 6 bases and at J to 3 bases, leaving 10 bases not matched to a gene. The CDR3 DNA reads TGTGCCAGCAGATGGGCAACTAGCGGCTTCTACGAGCAGTACTTC. Translation gives CASRWATSGFYEQYF.

CDR3 amino acids: CASSLAGQYNEQFF. The CDR3, as DNA: TGTGCCAGCAGCTTAGCGGGACAGTACAATGAGCAGTTCTTC. The chain recombines TRBV7-6 with TRBJ2-1; 7 bases agree with TRBD1. CDR1 and CDR2 (germline): SGHVS, FNYEAQ. This CDR3 region has 14 residues. J lost 4 bases, V lost 0 bases, and 0 bases had no gene match.

This clone was seen more than once but under ten times. The J gene is TRBJ2-7, the V gene TRBV5-6; TRBD2 might be the D (6 bases). Per germline, CDR1 SGHDT and CDR2 YYEEEE. The CDR3 is 13 amino acids. Between the trimmed V and J ends, which lost 3 bases and 4 bases, there was a span of 11 bases. In nucleotides, the CDR3 is TGTGCCAGCAGCTACGGGACTCTATACGAGCAGTACTTC. This translates into CASSYGTLYEQYF.

The chain links TRBV10-1 to TRBJ2-2; 8 bases match TRBD1. Germline V gives CDR1 WNHNN, CDR2 SYGVQD (reference sequence). J was trimmed by 3 bases and V by 8 bases; bases with no gene match: 5. CDR3 size: 14 residues. The CDR3 DNA follows: TGCGCCAGCTTTACAGGGGGTGACACCGGGGAGCTGTTTTTT. This encodes CASFTGGDTGELFF.

V and J are TRBV9 and TRBJ2-7; tentative D call: TRBD1 (5 bases). The V and J ends lost 0 bases and 4 bases respectively, with 14 bases between them. This CDR3 region has 15 residues. CDR1 is SGDLS and CDR2 is YYNGEE in the germline V gene. CDR3 bases: TGTGCCAGCAGCGTAGGGCAGGGAAAGTTGTACGAGCAGTACTTC. This encodes CASSVGQGKLYEQYF.

The rearrangement uses TRBV6-4 and TRBJ2-6, with 8 bases matching TRBD2. Unmatched junction bases numbered 6, after V lost 2 bases and J lost 0 bases. The CDR3 consists of 18 residues. Looked up from germline, CDR1 is MRHNA and CDR2 is SNTAGT. The DNA of the CDR3 is TGTGCCAGCAGTGACGAACGGGAGGGAAACTCTGGGGCCAACGTCCTGACTTTC. It is translated as CASSDEREGNSGANVLTF.

The V call is TRBV7-2, the J call TRBJ2-7; 7 nucleotides line up with TRBD2. From germline, CDR1 is SGHTA and CDR2 FQGNSA. The CDR3 is 15 residues long. V was pared by 1 base and J by 3 bases, with 6 bases of the junction left unmatched. CDR3 residues: CASSLVPGGHYEQYF. In DNA form, the CDR3 reads TGTGCCAGCAGCTTAGTTCCGGGAGGACACTACGAGCAGTACTTC. The entire variable domain, with the rest obtained from reference TRBV7-2 and TRBJ2-7, is as follows: GAGVSQSPSNKVTEKGKDVELRCDPISGHTALYWYRQSLGQGLEFLIYFQGNSAPDKSGLPSDRFSAERTGGSVSTLTIQRTQQEDSAVYLCASSLVPGGHYEQYFGPGTRLTVT.

The chain carries TRBV6-1 and TRBJ1-2, with D uncertain. The CDR3 loop spans 18 amino acids. Per the germline V gene, CDR1 is MNHNS and CDR2 is SASEGT. With 2 bases removed from V and 5 bases from J, the gap between germline ends came to 24 bases. The DNA of the CDR3 is TGTGCCAGCAGTGAAAGCGGCTCCCTGGCCGGGAATCAGTATGGCTACACCTTC. The encoded protein is CASSESGSLAGNQYGYTF.

The chain couples TRBV6-5 to TRBJ1-4; 10 nucleotides match TRBD1. The CDR3 runs 13 residues. The ends lost 6 bases at V and 8 bases at J; junction bases unmatched: 3. The germline V gene has CDR1 MNHEY and CDR2 SVGAGI. CDR3 residues: CASSGQGGEKLFF. The CDR3 DNA sequence: TGTGCCAGCAGCGGACAGGGGGGCGAAAAACTGTTTTTT.

This clone has just a few counts. This sequence joins TRBV7-2 and TRBJ1-4; D unclear. CDR1 SGHTA and CDR2 FQGNSA come from the germline V gene. V gave up 4 bases and J gave up 3 bases, with 9 bases separating them. The CDR3 has 14 amino acids. The CDR3 coding sequence is TGTGCCAGCAGCTCCCACATGCCTAATGAAAAACTGTTTTTT. Translation: CASSSHMPNEKLFF.

This chain joins TRBV7-2 and TRBJ1-4; TRBD1 aligns across 11 bases. Germline V gene data show CDR1 as SGHTA and CDR2 as FQGNSA. V was clipped by 2 bases and J by 8 bases; unmatched bases: 10. The CDR3 extends over 17 amino acids. CDR3 sequence reads: CASSLRGTGGSREKLFF. The CDR3 coding sequence is TGTGCCAGCAGCTTACGGGGGACAGGGGGGAGTAGAGAAAAACTGTTTTTT.

J is TRBJ1-1 and V is TRBV18; 8 nucleotides match TRBD1. CDR3 length equals 16 residues. The V gene's germline CDR1 is KGHSH and CDR2 LQKENI. V shed 6 bases, J shed 0 bases, and the junction held 9 bases outside the gene matches. For the CDR3, the DNA is TGTGCCAGCTCGCCTGGACAGGGCGAATTGAACACTGAAGCTTTCTTT. Its translation is CASSPGQGELNTEAFF. Together with reference TRBV18 and TRBJ1-1, the CDR3 gives the full variable domain: NAGVMQNPRHLVRRRGQEARLRCSPMKGHSHVYWYRQLPEEGLKFMVYLQKENIIDESGMPKERFSAEFPKEGPSILRIQQVVRGDSAAYFCASSPGQGELNTEAFFGQGTRLTVV.

The chain has TRBV2 and TRBJ1-1, with no clear D. The V and J ends lost 4 bases and 0 bases respectively, with 6 bases between them. The CDR3 loop spans 13 amino acids. Germline V gene lookup returns CDR1 SNHLY and CDR2 FYNNEI. This CDR3 is CASSASMNTEAFF. In nucleotides, the CDR3 is TGTGCCAGCAGTGCATCTATGAACACTGAAGCTTTCTTT.

This clone was seen a handful of times. The CDR3 sequence: CASSPQGQETQYF. In nucleotides, the CDR3 is TGTGCCAGCTCACCGCAGGGCCAAGAGACCCAGTACTTC. The genes are TRBV18 and TRBJ2-5; D might be TRBD1 (5 bases). The V end lost 3 bases, the J end lost 1 base, and 6 bases lay between the germline ends. This CDR3 has 13 residues. Germline V CDR1 and CDR2: KGHSH, LQKENI.

The J gene is TRBJ2-3, the V gene TRBV2, with 11 bases lining up with TRBD1. V was clipped by 9 bases and J by 6 bases; unmatched bases: 8. CDR1 is SNHLY, CDR2 FYNNEI, per germline. The CDR3 length is 14 residues. CDR3 sequence: CASKDRGRSDTQYF. The CDR3 DNA follows: TGTGCCAGTAAGGACAGGGGGCGCTCGGATACGCAGTATTTT.

The chain links TRBV30 to TRBJ2-2; TRBD1 might be the D (6 bases). The CDR3 totals 15 residues. V was cut by 5 bases and J by 3 bases, with 16 bases left in between. In germline, CDR1 is GTSNPN, CDR2 SVGIG (reference sequence). The CDR3 DNA reads TGTGCCTGGGACAGGCCTCGCTTGTACACCGGGGAGCTGTTTTTT. Its protein is CAWDRPRLYTGELFF.

The chain recombines TRBV7-9 with TRBJ1-3; 7 positions agree with TRBD1. Trimming cost V 1 base and J 3 bases; bases outside gene matches: 9. In germline, CDR1 is SEHNR, CDR2 FQNEAQ (reference sequence). The CDR3 spans 17 residues. This chain's CDR3 is CASSLGSGGQIGNTIYF. In DNA, the CDR3 is TGTGCCAGCAGCTTAGGATCAGGGGGACAGATTGGAAACACCATATATTTT.

The chain uses TRBV2 and TRBJ1-1, with a tentative D call TRBD1 (5 bases). CDR1 SNHLY and CDR2 FYNNEI come from the germline V gene. This CDR3 is 15 amino acids long. Trimming removed 4 bases from V and 6 bases from J, with 18 bases in between. The CDR3 nucleotides are TGTGCCAGCAGTGTGGCCGGGAGGGGTAAGTCTGAAGCTTTCTTT. Its protein product is CASSVAGRGKSEAFF. The full variable domain, with the rest looked up from reference TRBV2 and TRBJ1-1, is EPEVTQTPSHQVTQMGQEVILRCVPISNHLYFYWYRQILGQKVEFLVSFYNNEISEKSEIFDDQFSVERPDGSNFTLKIRSTKLEDSAMYFCASSVAGRGKSEAFFGQGTRLTVV.

J is TRBJ2-2 and V is TRBV19; 10 nucleotides agree with TRBD2. Germline lookup yields CDR1 LNHDA and CDR2 SQIVND (reference sequence). This CDR3 has 17 amino acids. Trimming at V came to 5 bases and at J to 7 bases, leaving 13 bases not matched to a gene. DNA of the CDR3: TGTGCCAGTAGTCTTGACTGGACTAGCGGATTGTTCGGGGAGCTGTTTTTT. Its translation is CASSLDWTSGLFGELFF.

This clone was counted only a few times. The V call is TRBV6-5, the J call TRBJ1-1, with 7 bases that match TRBD1. J lost 5 bases, V lost 1 base, and 7 bases had no gene match. Germline CDR1 and CDR2: MNHEY and SVGAGI. This CDR3 has 15 amino acids. The DNA for the CDR3 is TGTGCCAGCAGTTACTTTAACAGGGGTCGAACTGAAGCTTTCTTT. Translation gives CASSYFNRGRTEAFF.